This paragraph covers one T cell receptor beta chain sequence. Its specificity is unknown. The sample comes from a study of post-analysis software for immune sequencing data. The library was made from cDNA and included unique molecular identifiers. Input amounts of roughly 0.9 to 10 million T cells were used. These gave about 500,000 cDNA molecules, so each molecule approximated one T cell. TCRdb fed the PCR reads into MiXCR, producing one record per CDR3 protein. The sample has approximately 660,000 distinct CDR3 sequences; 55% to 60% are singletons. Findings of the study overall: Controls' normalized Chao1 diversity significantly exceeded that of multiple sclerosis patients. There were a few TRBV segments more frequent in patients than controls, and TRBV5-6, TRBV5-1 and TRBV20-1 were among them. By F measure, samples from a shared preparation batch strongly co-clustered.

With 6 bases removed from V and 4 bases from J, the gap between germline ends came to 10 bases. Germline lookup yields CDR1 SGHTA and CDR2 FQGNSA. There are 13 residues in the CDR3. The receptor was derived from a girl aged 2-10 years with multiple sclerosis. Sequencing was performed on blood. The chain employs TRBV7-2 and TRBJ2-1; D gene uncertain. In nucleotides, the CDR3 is TGTGCCAGCAGTAACGACCGATACAATGAGCAGTTCTTC. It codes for CASSNDRYNEQFF.